This TCR beta chain emerged from a study of metastatic and nonmetastatic thyroid tumors. Study summary: Repertoires were compared across blood and tumor or nodule tissue from malignant and benign thyroid patients. Findings and limits, study-wide: Across blood and tumor, TCR beta diversity in malignant thyroid tumors was reportedly significantly higher than in benign nodules.

In its sample, this clone was seen a few times. Its antigen is undetermined. In the original processing: Between-group CDR3 differences, defined by clinicopathological status, yielded a distant-metastasis classifier for papillary thyroid cancer. TCRdb called clones again from the PCR reads with MiXCR. These V and J calls are TCRdb output, not the study's own analysis. Here the sample spans 35,000 to 40,000 clones, under 30% being singletons. Each patient came to thyroid surgery without any prior treatment (of any kind). The sequencing input was blood. The receptor was isolated from a male donor with papillary thyroid cancer or a benign thyroid nodule (not recorded which). Some clones in this sample may be carry-over from other donors' samples.

CDR3 DNA: TGTGCCAGCAGTTACTCATCACGGGCAGGCAATCAGCCCCAGCATTTT. It encodes CASSYSSRAGNQPQHF. The gene calls are TRBV6-2 or TRBV6-3 and TRBJ1-5; D gene unclear. Trimming left V 0 bases short and J 2 bases short, with 11 bases between. CDR3 length: 16 residues. Germline CDR1 and CDR2: MNHEY and SVGEGT.